The entry below gives a single T cell receptor (beta chain) sequence along with its context. This clone was counted ten times or more. The antigen it recognizes is unknown. There are no base qualities to consult, and no much larger clone falls within one base. From each donor, a single peripheral blood sample of 100 to 150 mL on average was drawn into heparinised tubes. A BD FACSAria II was used to sort naive, central memory, regulatory and stem cell-like memory CD4+ T cells with a panel that included CD45RO, CCR7, CD25, CD127, CD95 and CD27. Every sorted population had a purity above 95%. PBMCs were isolated immediately by Lymphoprep density gradient centrifugation and stained directly without culture. To minimize batch effects, samples were stained and sorted in pairs, one healthy donor with one patient per experiment. The CDR3 contains 15 residues, cysteine and phenylalanine counted. Only the CDR3 part of the read is kept: 45 bases, read in frame from the first base. CDR1 and CDR2 are drawn from the germline V gene: SQVTM, ANQGSEA. V loses 7 bases of germline sequence and J loses 5 bases, and the interval between the two ends is 23 bases.

The entire amount of isolated RNA was reverse transcribed using the High Capacity cDNA Reverse Transcription Kit, so the sequenced TCRB transcripts were expressed ones. Deep immunoSEQ sequencing was performed on naive, central memory and regulatory T cell samples, with an average of about 3.57 million total reads per sample. Sorted cells were lysed in RLT buffer, and RNA was extracted using DNase-treated RNeasy Micro or Mini kits according to cell number. To prevent cross-contamination, every cell subset was processed on its own, while patient and healthy donor samples were processed together. TCRB sequences were amplified from cDNA with the immunoSEQ multiplex PCR, producing 87-bp fragments spanning the CDR3 region. Amplicons were sequenced on the Illumina HiSeq platform. From the authors' description of their analysis: Synthetic template baselines were used to correct PCR bias computationally, reads within Hamming distance 2 were collapsed, and singletons that could not be merged were discarded. Reads were aligned against IMGT to assign V, D and J genes, CDR3 length and insertions or deletions at six rearrangement sites. Within each subset, clonotype counts were normalized to the number of sorted cells before true diversity and Gini coefficients were calculated with the tcR R package. Repertoire sharing was quantified using the overlap coefficient calculated on TCRB nucleotide sequences. Out-of-frame TCRB sequences from naive cells were analyzed as a proxy for the pre-selection repertoire. The clones in this table, taken by TCRdb from immuneACCESS, are in-frame only. Not every clone is retained; where verified, under half of the shortfall comes from an unresolved V gene, and the cause of the rest is unknown. That table supplies the V and J calls and clone size; D and trimming were determined from the DNA. The sample table holds a few hundred thousand clones, of which more than 15% were seen once. About 0.08% of the sample lies in the top ten.

This record comes from a study of beta chain features in type 1 diabetes (dated by TCRdb to between 2017 and 2018). Background for the entire study: Mean age, gender distribution, total cell number and subset yield were not different between patients and healthy donors. A total of roughly 100 million sorted cells were examined across all samples, and RNA yield correlated strongly with the number of cells per subset. The study compared TCRB repertoires of sorted circulating CD4+ T cell subsets between recently diagnosed type 1 diabetes patients and matched healthy donors. Whereas all 28 donors provided naive and central memory subsets, regulatory and stem cell-like memory subsets were isolated from just 8 patients and about 8 healthy donors.

Results the study describes overall, beyond this receptor: Only small numbers of individuals were included in the HLA sub-analyses, which left unresolved whether HLA type had any influence on TCRB rearrangement. At VDJ recombination sites, type 1 diabetes patients had fewer insertions and more deleted nucleotides, which implies abnormalities in thymic rearrangement. Sequencing cDNA rather than genomic DNA could over-represent highly expressing activated cells, although activation and CD3 levels did not differ between groups. Shorter templates might have been favored by PCR, but patient and control samples were amplified and corrected together, so both groups would have been affected equally by any skew. Type 1 diabetes patients showed a moderate but significant shortening of TCRB CDR3 length in all four CD4+ subsets. Naive, central memory and regulatory TCRB repertoires appeared to be more alike among patients than among healthy donors.

The V and J genes are TRBV29-1 and TRBJ2-5; a tentative D match to TRBD2 spans 7 bases. This receptor was obtained from a man aged 30 to 45 with type 1 diabetes. Specimen: naive CD4+ T cells from blood. Per the publication, the cell subset or site label means: true naive CD4+ T cells. CDR3 sequence: CSAGPRDKGGETQYF. Read as DNA, the sequence is TGCAGCGCTGGGCCCCGGGACAAGGGAGGGGAGACCCAGTACTTC.